The present T cell receptor (beta chain) was sequenced within a study of blood T cell repertoires in COVID-19. Assay used: immunoSEQ multiplex PCR; TCRdb lists only in-frame clones, some missing. The data contain hundreds of thousands of clones, 85% to 90% of them seen just once; the ten biggest clones take up 1.1%. Germline CDR1 and CDR2: LGHNT and FRNRAP. V was shortened by 3 bases and J by 2 bases, with 7 bases between the two germline ends. The CDR3 has 13 amino acids. The sequenced sample was PBMCs or T cells enriched from blood (not recorded which). This TCR came from a young man who had recovered from COVID-19. The chain recombines TRBV12-5 with TRBJ1-2; possible D gene TRBD1, 5 bases. CDR3 residues: CASGFPGNYGYTF. As DNA, the CDR3 is TGTGCTAGTGGTTTTCCAGGGAACTATGGCTACACCTTC.